Presented here are 26 T cell receptor beta chains from one specimen sequenced in a study of T-cell memory formation after mild COVID-19. TCRdb redid the calling of the 5' RACE reads with MiXCR, one entry per CDR3 protein. The data contain 350,000 to 400,000 distinct CDR3 sequences, under 25% of them singletons. Sequences were obtained from PBMCs or a T cell subset sorted from them (not recorded which). These receptors were collected from an adult woman who had mild COVID-19 (a few samples of this study predate the infection). Cell type and time point are not known.

This chain links TRBV7-6 with TRBJ2-6, with D maybe TRBD2 (5 bases). CDR3 length: 15 amino acids. Germline-derived CDR1 and CDR2 are SGHVS and FNYEAQ. Trimming shortened V by 3 bases and J by 3 bases, and 9 bases separated the two germline ends. CDR3 loop: CASSLVEGGANVLTF. The DNA of the CDR3 is TGTGCCAGCAGCTTGGTAGAGGGTGGGGCCAACGTCCTGACTTTC.

This clonotype was seen more than once but under ten times. The rearrangement uses TRBV7-2 and TRBJ2-7; D remains unclear. The CDR3 loop spans 12 amino acids. The ends were cut back, 5 bases at V and 3 bases at J, with 8 bases in the middle. Germline values: CDR1 SGHTA, CDR2 FQGNSA. In DNA, the CDR3 is TGTGCCAGCAGCGTCAACGGCTACGAGCAGTACTTC. Protein: CASSVNGYEQYF.

This sequence joins TRBV7-9 and TRBJ2-7; the D gene is possibly TRBD2 (5 bases). V was pared by 3 bases and J by 2 bases, with 11 bases between. CDR3 length equals 14 residues. Germline V gene lookup returns CDR1 SEHNR and CDR2 FQNEAQ (reference sequence). The CDR3 nucleotides read TGTGCCAGCAGCTTTCGTGGGAGAACCTACGAGCAGTACTTC. Translated: CASSFRGRTYEQYF.

V usage is TRBV12-3 or TRBV12-4 and J usage is TRBJ1-2; 8 nucleotides line up with TRBD1. The length of the CDR3 is 12 residues. With 6 bases clipped from V and 6 bases from J, the junction kept 3 bases outside the gene matches. The CDR3 DNA is TGTGCCAGCAGAAGACAGGGGAATGGCTACACCTTC. This translates into CASRRQGNGYTF.

The chain carries TRBV7-8 and TRBJ2-1, with 14 bases that match TRBD2. This CDR3 contains 17 residues. The germline V gene has CDR1 SGHVS and CDR2 FQNEAQ. V trimming: 5 bases; J trimming: 6 bases; junction bases outside the gene matches: 9. CDR3 in amino acids: CASSVRGGLAGGNEQFF. CDR3 nucleotide sequence: TGTGCCAGCAGCGTACGGGGAGGACTAGCGGGGGGCAATGAGCAGTTCTTC.

The V and J genes are TRBV18 and TRBJ2-3, with 14 bases matching TRBD2. Trimming removed 5 bases from V and 4 bases from J; junction bases left unmatched: 11. The CDR3 sequence is 18 residues long. Germline CDR1 is KGHSH and CDR2 is LQKENI. The CDR3 sequence: CASSSNVGTSGSPDTQYF. In DNA, the CDR3 is TGTGCCAGCTCATCAAACGTCGGGACTAGCGGGAGCCCAGATACGCAGTATTTT.

This rearrangement joins TRBV5-5 to TRBJ2-7; D is unresolved. V was cut by 4 bases and J by 5 bases, with 16 bases left in between. The CDR3 has 14 residues. Germline CDR1 SGHKS, CDR2 YYEKEE (reference sequence). CDR3 in DNA: TGTGCCAGCAGCGTATGGGCCGGCGGCAACGAGCAGTACTTC. It is translated as CASSVWAGGNEQYF.

The rearrangement joins TRBV6-2 or TRBV6-3 to TRBJ2-5; 10 bases align to TRBD2. Germline loops: CDR1 MNHEY, CDR2 SVGEGT. There are 17 residues in the CDR3. V lost 2 bases, J lost 5 bases, and 11 bases stayed unmatched. CDR3 bases: TGTGCCAGCAGTTACGAATCTAGCGGGAGACCTCGGGAGACCCAGTACTTC. Its protein is CASSYESSGRPRETQYF.

This clonotype was seen a few times. This rearrangement joins TRBV7-9 to TRBJ1-6; weak D call: TRBD1 (5 bases). Trimming cost V 5 bases and J 14 bases, with 19 bases left between them. There are 14 residues in the CDR3. The germline V gene encodes CDR1 SEHNR and CDR2 FQNEAQ (reference sequence). The CDR3 here is CASSLSGAGRALHF. CDR3 coding DNA: TGTGCCAGCAGCCTCTCTGGGGCAGGTCGGGCCCTCCACTTT. Based on the CDR3 plus reference TRBV7-9 and TRBJ1-6, the full variable domain is DTGVSQNPRHKITKRGQNVTFRCDPISEHNRLYWYRQTLGQGPEFLTYFQNEAQLEKSRLLSDRFSAERPKGSFSTLEIQRTEQGDSAMYLCASSLSGAGRALHFGNGTRLTVT.

The chain links TRBV5-1 to TRBJ2-5; the match to TRBD1 covers 10 bases. Losses at the gene ends were 4 bases for V and 2 bases for J; bases not matched to a gene: 11. The V gene's germline CDR1 is SGHRS and CDR2 YFSETQ. This CDR3 is 17 amino acids long. The DNA of the CDR3 is TGCGCCAGCAGCCCGGGACAGGGGAGAGGTGTACAAGAGACCCAGTACTTC. Translation gives CASSPGQGRGVQETQYF.

The chain joins TRBV7-2 to TRBJ2-3; TRBD2 matches 9 bases. The CDR3 runs to 15 residues. The V gene end was trimmed by 5 bases and the J gene end by 3 bases; junction bases not matched to a gene: 6. Germline lookup yields CDR1 SGHTA and CDR2 FQGNSA. CDR3 DNA sequence: TGTGCCAGCAGCACCTCAGGACTAGCGACAGATACGCAGTATTTT. The encoded protein is CASSTSGLATDTQYF.

The genes are TRBV19 and TRBJ1-3; the D gene is possibly TRBD1 (6 bases). Germline CDR1 LNHDA, CDR2 SQIVND (reference sequence). V shed 6 bases and J shed 6 bases, with 18 bases lying between them. The length of the CDR3 is 15 residues. CDR3 DNA: TGTGCCAGTAGCCTTCGGAGCAGGGGAGAAAACACCATATATTTT. It is translated as CASSLRSRGENTIYF.

The J gene is TRBJ2-7, the V gene TRBV4-1, with unresolved D. This CDR3 is 16 amino acids long. Trimming pared 4 bases from V and 0 bases from J, leaving 16 bases between. Germline CDR1 and CDR2: MGHRA and YSYEKL. The CDR3 nucleotides read TGCGCCAGCAGCCCAAAATCTCTACTAAGCTCCTACGAGCAGTACTTC. Its translation is CASSPKSLLSSYEQYF.

This clonotype came up a few times. This chain connects TRBV9 to TRBJ2-2; 7 bases agree with TRBD2. From germline, CDR1 is SGDLS and CDR2 YYNGEE. CDR3 length: 16 amino acids. J gave up 6 bases and V 0 bases, and 8 bases lay outside the gene matches. The chain's CDR3 is CASSVDSGIPAGELFF. For the CDR3, the DNA is TGTGCCAGCAGCGTAGACAGCGGGATACCTGCCGGGGAGCTGTTTTTT. The full variable domain, with the rest looked up from reference TRBV9 and TRBJ2-2, is DSGVTQTPKHLITATGQRVTLRCSPRSGDLSVYWYQQSLDQGLQFLIQYYNGEERAKGNILERFSAQQFPDLHSELNLSSLELGDSALYFCASSVDSGIPAGELFFGEGSRLTVL.

This chain uses TRBV19 with TRBJ2-2; 7 nucleotides align to TRBD1. The CDR3 spans 15 residues. Germline CDR1 is LNHDA and CDR2 is SQIVND (reference sequence). After removal of 6 bases from V and 1 base from J, the junction contained 5 bases not matched to a gene. The CDR3: CASRPGQKNTGELFF. The CDR3 DNA is TGTGCCAGTAGACCGGGACAGAAGAACACCGGGGAGCTGTTTTTT.

This clonotype was found a few times. V usage is TRBV6-5 and J usage is TRBJ2-3; D may be TRBD2 (6 bases). The V and J ends lost 10 bases and 1 base respectively, with 15 bases between them. Germline CDR1 reads MNHEY; CDR2 reads SVGAGI. The CDR3 runs to 14 residues. The CDR3 is CATGGLGGTDTQYF. CDR3 coding DNA: TGTGCCACCGGGGGACTGGGGGGCACAGATACGCAGTATTTT.

The J gene is TRBJ2-1, the V gene TRBV10-3; 14 bases map to TRBD2. Trimming at V came to 4 bases and at J to 4 bases, leaving 0 bases not matched to a gene. This CDR3 is built from 15 residues. CDR1 is ENHRY, CDR2 SYGVKD, per germline. CDR3 sequence (DNA): TGTGCCATCAGTGGGACTAGCGGGGGGTACAATGAGCAGTTCTTC. Translating it yields CAISGTSGGYNEQFF.

This chain links TRBV18 with TRBJ1-5; D not resolved. The ends were cut back, 8 bases at V and 6 bases at J, with 11 bases in the middle. Germline CDR1 and CDR2: KGHSH and LQKENI. CDR3 size: 12 residues. The CDR3 sequence is CASTTMGQPQHF. The CDR3, as DNA: TGTGCCAGCACGACCATGGGTCAGCCCCAGCATTTT.

The chain is built from TRBV9 and TRBJ2-5; 8 bases are a match to TRBD2. CDR1 and CDR2 (germline): SGDLS, YYNGEE. J lost 4 bases, V lost 0 bases, and 8 bases had no gene match. The CDR3 covers 16 residues. CDR3 DNA: TGTGCCAGCAGCGTAGCTCGGGGGGGGGCCAGAGAGACCCAGTACTTC. This codes for CASSVARGGARETQYF. Together with reference TRBV9 and TRBJ2-5, the CDR3 gives the full variable domain: DSGVTQTPKHLITATGQRVTLRCSPRSGDLSVYWYQQSLDQGLQFLIQYYNGEERAKGNILERFSAQQFPDLHSELNLSSLELGDSALYFCASSVARGGARETQYFGPGTRLLVL.

The table lists this clonotype with a few counts. The chain carries TRBV5-1 and TRBJ2-7; 8 positions agree with TRBD1. The CDR3 contains 14 residues. Germline lookup yields CDR1 SGHRS and CDR2 YFSETQ. V shed 5 bases, J shed 2 bases, and the junction held 6 bases outside the gene matches. The CDR3 DNA reads TGCGCCAGCAGTGAGACAGGGGCTGCCTACGAGCAGTACTTC. Residues: CASSETGAAYEQYF.

This clonotype has only a few counts. This CDR3 reads CASSPSDPRGQFF. The DNA for the CDR3 is TGTGCCAGCAGCCCAAGCGACCCCCGCGGGCAGTTCTTC. The chain has TRBV3-1 and TRBJ2-1; D remains unclear. The germline V gene encodes CDR1 LGHDT and CDR2 YNNKEL (reference sequence). The CDR3 extends over 13 amino acids. Trimming removed 4 bases from V and 12 bases from J, with 16 bases in between.

This sequence joins TRBV30 and TRBJ2-7; 10 nucleotides line up with TRBD1. The junction had 4 bases not matched to a gene; V was cut back by 2 bases and J by 3 bases. The CDR3 extends over 14 amino acids. CDR1 and CDR2 (germline): GTSNPN, SVGIG (reference sequence). In DNA form, the CDR3 reads TGTGCCTGGAGTAGGGGGACAGGGGACTACGAGCAGTACTTC. Protein sequence: CAWSRGTGDYEQYF.

This chain joins TRBV6-2 or TRBV6-3 and TRBJ1-6; D uncertain. CDR3 length: 12 residues. Germline V lookup: CDR1 MNHEY, CDR2 SVGEGT. V lost 0 bases and J lost 10, with 4 bases in between. CDR3 in DNA: TGTGCCAGCAGTTACTCGGCGTCACCCCTCCACTTT. This gives the protein CASSYSASPLHF.

The genes are TRBV4-1 and TRBJ2-3; 9 bases are shared with TRBD2. Per the germline V gene, CDR1 is MGHRA and CDR2 is YSYEKL. CDR3 length: 16 amino acids. The V gene end was trimmed by 8 bases and the J gene end by 14 bases; junction bases not matched to a gene: 23. This CDR3 reads CASALSRLPGLAPLYF. CDR3 DNA: TGCGCCAGCGCACTATCAAGATTACCGGGACTAGCCCCCTTGTATTTT.

The chain recombines TRBV12-3 or TRBV12-4 with TRBJ1-2, with 8 bases identical to TRBD1. This CDR3 has 15 residues. V dropped 5 bases and J dropped 0; count of bases not matched to a gene: 5. This CDR3 is CASSRDRPSNYGYTF. The DNA of the CDR3 is TGTGCCAGCAGTCGGGACAGGCCTTCTAACTATGGCTACACCTTC.

As concerns this clonotype: An end of the junction differs from the germline gene, which may be a read error. The chain has TRBV11-3 and TRBJ2-1, with a weak D call TRBD2 (6 bases). The CDR3 extends over 15 amino acids. Germline CDR1 SGHNT, CDR2 YENEEA. The CDR3 reads CASRTRDRPYNEQFF. CDR3 bases: TGTGCCAGCCGGACGCGGGACCGACCCTACAATGAGCAGTTTTTC.